This T cell receptor beta chain was captured in a study of cytomegalovirus exposure and HLA in healthy donors. Overall study results and limits: In an earlier analysis, about 87% or about 30%: the productive usage of most TCR beta V segments. Later on, a genetic analysis was performed. It linked a missense variant in DCLRE1C with V- and J-gene trimming of TCR beta.

Germline loops: CDR1 SGHRS, CDR2 YFSETQ. Losses at the gene ends were 4 bases for V and 2 bases for J; bases not matched to a gene: 4. CDR3 length equals 15 residues. A multiplex PCR was run with 60 Vbeta primers and 13 Jbeta primers. The method was immunoSEQ multiplex PCR; TCRdb's version includes in-frame clones alone and lacks a portion of them. Of 150,000 to 200,000 clones in the sample, 78% were seen once. About this clone itself: What it binds is not known.

The V and J genes are TRBV5-1 and TRBJ2-5, with 11 nucleotides matching TRBD2. The TCR was taken from a woman aged 25 to 39 in good health and CMV-seropositive. Specimen: PBMCs. The CDR3: CASSGRLAGQETQYF. CDR3 sequence (DNA): TGCGCCAGCAGCGGGAGACTAGCGGGGCAAGAGACCCAGTACTTC.